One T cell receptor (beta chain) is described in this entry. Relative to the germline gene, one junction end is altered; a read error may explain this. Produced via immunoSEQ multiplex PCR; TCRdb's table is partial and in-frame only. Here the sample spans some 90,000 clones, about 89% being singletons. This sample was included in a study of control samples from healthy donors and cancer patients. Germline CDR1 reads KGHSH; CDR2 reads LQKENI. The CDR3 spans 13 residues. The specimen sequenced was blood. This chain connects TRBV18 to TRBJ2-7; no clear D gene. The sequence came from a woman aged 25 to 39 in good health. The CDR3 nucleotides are TGTGCCAGCACACCAGGTAACTCCTACGAGCAGTACTTC. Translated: CASTPGNSYEQYF.